The clone carrying this T cell receptor (beta chain) occurred many times. Between the trimmed V and J ends, which lost 3 bases and 2 bases, there was a span of 10 bases. CDR3 length: 13 amino acids. Germline-derived CDR1 and CDR2 are SQVTM and ANQGSEA. One entry per CDR3 protein results from TCRdb running MiXCR on the 5' RACE reads. The sample includes tens of thousands of distinct CDR3 sequences, 15% to 20% of them seen just once. The specimen sequenced was naive CD4+ T cells sorted from blood. Sample subset: naive CD4+ T cells, CD4+CD45RA+CD25-. The TCR originated in a female donor with breast cancer. V usage is TRBV29-1 and J usage is TRBJ1-2; D possibly corresponds to TRBD1 (5 bases). The CDR3 DNA reads as TGCAGCGTTGACGCCAGGGCCAACTATGGCTACACCTTC. Amino acid sequence: CSVDARANYGYTF.